This T cell receptor beta chain was documented in a study of radiotherapy plus CTLA-4 blockade in lung cancer. The wider study: Disease control was achieved by around 33% of patients, and objective responses by 18%. Findings and caveats of the study: TCR clones of tumor origin grew in blood after radiotherapy plus ipilimumab.

This clone has more than one count but fewer than ten. Its target is unknown. Enrolled patients, whose metastatic non-small-cell lung cancer was chemo-refractory, received focal radiation plus CTLA-4 blockade with ipilimumab. In germline, CDR1 is SGHTS, CDR2 YDEGEE. The trim removed 0 bases at V and 4 bases at J, leaving 6 bases unmatched. CDR3 length: 17 amino acids. Profiling relied on immunoSEQ multiplex PCR, and the TCRdb table lists in-frame clones only, not all of them. The table has under 25,000 clones, about three quarters seen once; the top ten hold about 3.9%. This material consisted of peripheral blood, taken from a patient treated with radiotherapy plus ipilimumab. This TCR derives from a human donor with non-small cell lung cancer who had stable disease on radiotherapy plus ipilimumab. V gene TRBV5-8 combines with J gene TRBJ2-6, with 8 bases that match TRBD1. The DNA of the CDR3 is TGTGCCAGCAGCTTGGCCCGGCAGGGGGCAGGGGCCAACGTCCTGACTTTC. Amino acid sequence: CASSLARQGAGANVLTF.